This is a list of T cell receptor beta chains from one sample in a study of vaccination and CD4 T cells after COVID-19. TCRdb fed the PCR reads into MiXCR, producing one record per CDR3 protein. The sample shows 20,000 to 25,000 distinct CDR3 sequences, approximately 29% of them seen only once. These receptors' antigens are unknown. The sample consisted of cultured CD4+ T cells from blood. These receptors all stem from a human donor with COVID-19. CDR3s include the opening cysteine and the closing phenylalanine or tryptophan. Each record gives: clone size, V gene, D gene, J gene, CDR3 DNA, CDR3 protein. A D gene is named only where the DNA matches it firmly. Size values are once, few and many counts, or a class for expanded clones, and some rows have none.

clone_size: NA; v_call: TRBV6-1; d_call: NA; j_call: TRBJ1-5; cdr3_nt: TGTGCCAGCAGACCAGGGGTTGGTGGTCAGCCCCAGCATTTT; cdr3_aa: CASRPGVGGQPQHF
clone_size: NA; v_call: TRBV30; d_call: NA; j_call: TRBJ2-3; cdr3_nt: TGTGCCTGGAGTCCACTGGCGGGGCCCACAGATACGCAGTATTTT; cdr3_aa: CAWSPLAGPTDTQYF
clone_size: few; v_call: TRBV12-3/TRBV12-4; d_call: NA; j_call: TRBJ1-5; cdr3_nt: TGTGCCAGCAATCTCGGGGGAGGTCAGCCCCAGCATTTT; cdr3_aa: CASNLGGGQPQHF
clone_size: few; v_call: TRBV5-6; d_call: NA; j_call: TRBJ2-1; cdr3_nt: TGTGCCAGCAGCTTTCAGGGGAGTGAGCAGTTCTTC; cdr3_aa: CASSFQGSEQFF
clone_size: NA; v_call: TRBV6-5; d_call: TRBD1; j_call: TRBJ1-1; cdr3_nt: TGTGCCAGCAGTTACCACCCTTCGGCCAGGGGGCCGGCCACTGAAGCTTTCTTT; cdr3_aa: CASSYHPSARGPATEAFF
clone_size: few; v_call: TRBV4-2; d_call: NA; j_call: TRBJ2-7; cdr3_nt: TGTGCCAGCAGCCAACGCGGGGTTACGGCCGAGCAGTACTTC; cdr3_aa: CASSQRGVTAEQYF
clone_size: few; v_call: TRBV19; d_call: TRBD2; j_call: TRBJ2-3; cdr3_nt: TGTGCCAGTAGTGCGGCAGTACTAGCGGATACGCAGTATTTT; cdr3_aa: CASSAAVLADTQYF
clone_size: NA; v_call: TRBV28; d_call: NA; j_call: TRBJ2-7; cdr3_nt: TGTGCCAGCAGTTCCCCAGGACCCTACGAGCAGTACTTC; cdr3_aa: CASSSPGPYEQYF
clone_size: few; v_call: TRBV20-1; d_call: NA; j_call: TRBJ2-5; cdr3_nt: TGCAGTGTGTCGCCGGGACTCAACGAAGAGACCCAGTACTTC; cdr3_aa: CSVSPGLNEETQYF
clone_size: few; v_call: TRBV6-1; d_call: NA; j_call: TRBJ1-5; cdr3_nt: TGTGCCAGCAGTGACCCAAGACAGCCCCAGCATTTT; cdr3_aa: CASSDPRQPQHF
clone_size: NA; v_call: TRBV9; d_call: NA; j_call: TRBJ2-1; cdr3_nt: TGTGCCAGCAGCGTAGGGGGGACCGGGTATGAGCAGTTCTTC; cdr3_aa: CASSVGGTGYEQFF